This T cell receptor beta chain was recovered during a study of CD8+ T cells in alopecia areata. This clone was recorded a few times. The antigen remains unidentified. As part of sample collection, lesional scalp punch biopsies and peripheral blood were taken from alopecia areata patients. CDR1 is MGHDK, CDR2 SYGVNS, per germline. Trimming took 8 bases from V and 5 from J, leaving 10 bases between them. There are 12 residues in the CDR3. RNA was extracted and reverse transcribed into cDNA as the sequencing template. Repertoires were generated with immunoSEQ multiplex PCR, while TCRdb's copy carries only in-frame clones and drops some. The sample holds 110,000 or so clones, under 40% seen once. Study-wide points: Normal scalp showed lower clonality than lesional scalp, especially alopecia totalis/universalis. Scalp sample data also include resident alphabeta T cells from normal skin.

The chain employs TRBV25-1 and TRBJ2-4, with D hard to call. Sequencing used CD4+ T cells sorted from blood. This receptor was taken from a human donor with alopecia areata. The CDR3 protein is CASRKSENIQYF. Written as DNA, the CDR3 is TGTGCCAGCCGAAAATCCGAAAACATTCAGTACTTC.